The rows below give T cell receptor beta chains drawn from one sample of a study of a mutant IDH1 vaccine in newly diagnosed glioma. For these receptors, no antigen is known. Only in-frame clones appear in the TCRdb table, and some are missing; sequencing was by immunoSEQ multiplex PCR. The sample carries tens of thousands of clones, more than 85% recorded once. The specimen was PBMCs, collected from a glioma patient whose treatment included an IDH1 peptide vaccine. The receptor source for this set is a man aged 30 to 39 with glioma. Both conserved end residues are trimmed from each CDR3.

J: TRBJ1-2; V: TRBV28; CDR3: ASSLGLSYGYT
J: TRBJ2-1; V: TRBV7-9; CDR3: ASSERDVGSYNEQF
J: TRBJ1-1; V: TRBV6-6; CDR3: ASSYVTGEAF
J: TRBJ1-1; V: TRBV5-6; CDR3: ASSRAARVGREAF
J: TRBJ2-1; V: TRBV19; CDR3: ASSLGQNNEQF
J: TRBJ2-5; V: TRBV5-1; CDR3: ASSLTRQETQY
J: TRBJ2-3; V: TRBV6-1; CDR3: ASSGTSGGLVSTQY
J: TRBJ2-2; V: TRBV4-1; CDR3: ASSQGTGYTGELF
J: TRBJ1-5; V: TRBV9; CDR3: ASSALDRRSNQPQH
J: TRBJ2-3; V: TRBV2; CDR3: ASSVGAAVTQY
J: TRBJ2-1; V: TRBV29-1; CDR3: SVVGGWRNEQF
J: -; V: TRBV7-2; CDR3: ASSSRTSSFDEQY
J: TRBJ1-1; V: TRBV2; CDR3: ASRSNRQLNTEAF
J: TRBJ1-2; V: TRBV25-1; CDR3: ASSELAGTPYGYT
J: TRBJ1-3; V: TRBV7-6; CDR3: ASSLAPGGLSGNTIY
J: TRBJ1-1; V: TRBV28; CDR3: ASSRAVARTGNTEAF
J: TRBJ1-2; V: TRBV4-2; CDR3: ASSQDGATLDGYT
J: TRBJ1-1; V: TRBV7-2; CDR3: ASSLGQAATEAF
J: TRBJ1-4; V: TRBV9; CDR3: ASSVGGLKEKLF
J: TRBJ1-2; V: TRBV2; CDR3: ALGTGAGYT